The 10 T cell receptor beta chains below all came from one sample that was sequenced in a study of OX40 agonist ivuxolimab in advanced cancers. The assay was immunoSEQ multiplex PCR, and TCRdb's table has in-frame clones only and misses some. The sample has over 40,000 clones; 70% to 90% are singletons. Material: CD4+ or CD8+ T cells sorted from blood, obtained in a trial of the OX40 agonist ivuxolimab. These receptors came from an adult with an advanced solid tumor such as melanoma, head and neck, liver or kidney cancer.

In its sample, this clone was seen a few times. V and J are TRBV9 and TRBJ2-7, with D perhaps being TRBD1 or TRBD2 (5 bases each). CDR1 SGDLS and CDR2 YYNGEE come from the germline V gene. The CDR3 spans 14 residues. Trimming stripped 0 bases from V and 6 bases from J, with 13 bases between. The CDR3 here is CASSVDGGDGEQYF. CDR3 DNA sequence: TGTGCCAGCAGCGTAGATGGGGGAGACGGCGAGCAGTACTTC.

CDR3 protein: CASSRPISSGNTIYF. The CDR3, as DNA: TGTGCCAGCAGTCGACCGATCAGCTCTGGAAACACCATATATTTT. V and J are TRBV28 and TRBJ1-3; D remains ambiguous. Trimming took off 5 bases at V and 0 bases at J, with 11 bases between the two ends. Germline V gene lookup returns CDR1 MDHEN and CDR2 SYDVKM. The CDR3 totals 15 residues.

The CDR3 here is CASRADILYGYTF. CDR3 in DNA: TGTGCCAGCAGGGCAGATATCCTCTATGGCTACACCTTC. V and J are TRBV6-5 and TRBJ1-2; D is unclear. Deletions cut 6 bases from V and 4 bases from J, with 12 bases between. Germline lookup yields CDR1 MNHEY and CDR2 SVGAGI. The CDR3 is 13 amino acids.

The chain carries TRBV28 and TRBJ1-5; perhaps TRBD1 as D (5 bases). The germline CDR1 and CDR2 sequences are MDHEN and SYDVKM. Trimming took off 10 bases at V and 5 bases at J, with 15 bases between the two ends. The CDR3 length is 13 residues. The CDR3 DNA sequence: TGTGCCACCAACGTACAGGATTATCAGCCCCAGCATTTT. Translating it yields CATNVQDYQPQHF. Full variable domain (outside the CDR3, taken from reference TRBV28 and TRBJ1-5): DVKVTQSSRYLVKRTGEKVFLECVQDMDHENMFWYRQDPGLGLRLIYFSYDVKMKEKGDIPEGYSVSREKKERFSLILESASTNQTSMYLCATNVQDYQPQHFGDGTRLSIL.

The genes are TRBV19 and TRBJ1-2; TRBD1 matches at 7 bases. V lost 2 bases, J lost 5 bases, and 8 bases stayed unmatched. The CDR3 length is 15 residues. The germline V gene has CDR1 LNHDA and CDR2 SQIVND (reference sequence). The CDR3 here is CASSIRRQGRYGYTF. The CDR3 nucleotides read TGTGCCAGTAGTATACGACGACAGGGTCGTTATGGCTACACCTTC.

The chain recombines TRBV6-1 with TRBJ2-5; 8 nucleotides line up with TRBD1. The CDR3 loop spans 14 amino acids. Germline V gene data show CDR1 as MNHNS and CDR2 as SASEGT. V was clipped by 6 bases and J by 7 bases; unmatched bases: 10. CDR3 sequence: CASRATGAGGTQYF. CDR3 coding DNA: TGTGCCAGCAGAGCGACAGGGGCCGGGGGGACCCAGTACTTC.

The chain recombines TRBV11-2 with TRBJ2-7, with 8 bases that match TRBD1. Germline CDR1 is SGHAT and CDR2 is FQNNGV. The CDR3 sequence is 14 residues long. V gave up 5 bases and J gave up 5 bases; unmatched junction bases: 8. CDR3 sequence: CASSPQGALHEQYF. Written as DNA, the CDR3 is TGTGCCAGCAGCCCCCAGGGGGCGCTCCACGAGCAGTACTTC. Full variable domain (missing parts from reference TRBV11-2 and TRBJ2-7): EAGVAQSPRYKIIEKRQSVAFWCNPISGHATLYWYQQILGQGPKLLIQFQNNGVVDDSQLPKDRFSAERLKGVDSTLKIQPAKLEDSAVYLCASSPQGALHEQYFGPGTRLTVT.

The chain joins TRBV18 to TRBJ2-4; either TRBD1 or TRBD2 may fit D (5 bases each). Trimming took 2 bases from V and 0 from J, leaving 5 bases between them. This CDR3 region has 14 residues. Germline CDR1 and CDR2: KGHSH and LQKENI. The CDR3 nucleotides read TGTGCCAGCTCACCAGGGGGAGCCAAAAACATTCAGTACTTC. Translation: CASSPGGAKNIQYF.

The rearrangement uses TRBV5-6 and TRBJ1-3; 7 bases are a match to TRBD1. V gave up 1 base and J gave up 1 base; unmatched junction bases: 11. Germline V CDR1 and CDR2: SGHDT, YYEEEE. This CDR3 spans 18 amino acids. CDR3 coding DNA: TGTGCCAGCAGCTTGTTGGCAGGGGGTGGTGTTTCTGGAAACACCATATATTTT. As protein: CASSLLAGGGVSGNTIYF.

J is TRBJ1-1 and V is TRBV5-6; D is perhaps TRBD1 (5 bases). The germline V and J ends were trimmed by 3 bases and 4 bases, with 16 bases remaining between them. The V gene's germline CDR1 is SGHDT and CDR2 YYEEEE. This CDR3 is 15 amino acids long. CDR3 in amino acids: CASSSRGLRSTEAFF. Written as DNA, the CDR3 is TGTGCCAGCAGCTCCCGGGGCCTACGGAGCACTGAAGCTTTCTTT. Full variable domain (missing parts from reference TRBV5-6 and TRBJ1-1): DAGVTQSPTHLIKTRGQQVTLRCSPKSGHDTVSWYQQALGQGPQFIFQYYEEEERQRGNFPDRFSGHQFPNYSSELNVNALLLGDSALYLCASSSRGLRSTEAFFGQGTRLTVV.